One sample yielded the 3 T cell receptor beta chains listed below, sequenced in a study of control samples from healthy donors and cancer patients. Sequenced by immunoSEQ multiplex PCR; TCRdb stores in-frame clones only, minus some. The sample lists 160,000 or so clones; roughly 92% were seen once. Sequenced: blood. The receptors stem from a woman aged 25 to 39 in good health.

V and J are TRBV4-1 and TRBJ1-1; possible D gene TRBD1, 5 bases. CDR1 and CDR2 (germline): MGHRA, YSYEKL. With 0 bases removed from V and 7 bases from J, the gap between germline ends came to 12 bases. There are 14 residues in the CDR3. The CDR3, as DNA: TGCGCCAGCAGCCAAGAGGGGCAGGGTGGTGAAGCTTTCTTT. Protein: CASSQEGQGGEAFF.

The rearrangement links TRBV4-1 to TRBJ2-7, with D possibly called TRBD1 or TRBD2 (7 bases each). Germline-derived CDR1 and CDR2 are MGHRA and YSYEKL. This CDR3 has 15 amino acids. With 0 bases removed from V and 2 bases from J, the gap between germline ends came to 11 bases. The CDR3 protein is CASSQEAGGAYEQYF. The CDR3 nucleotides read TGCGCCAGCAGCCAAGAGGCAGGGGGGGCCTACGAGCAGTACTTC.

The gene calls are TRBV27 and TRBJ1-4; no definite D call. V lost 7 bases, J lost 0 bases, and 12 bases lay in between. CDR3 length: 15 residues. CDR1 is MNHEY, CDR2 SMNVEV, per germline (reference sequence). The CDR3 sequence is CASIPNSATNEKLFF. Written as DNA, the CDR3 is TGTGCCAGCATTCCGAATAGTGCAACTAATGAAAAACTGTTTTTT.